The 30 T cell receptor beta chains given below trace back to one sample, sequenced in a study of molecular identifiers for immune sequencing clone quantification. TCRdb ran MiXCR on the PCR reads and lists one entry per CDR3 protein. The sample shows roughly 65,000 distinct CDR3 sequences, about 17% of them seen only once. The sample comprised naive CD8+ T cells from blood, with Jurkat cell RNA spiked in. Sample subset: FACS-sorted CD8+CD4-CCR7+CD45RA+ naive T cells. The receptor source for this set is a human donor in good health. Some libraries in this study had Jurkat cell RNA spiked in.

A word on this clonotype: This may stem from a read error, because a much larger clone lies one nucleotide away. CDR3 protein: CAINESTSGMYEQYF. CDR3 coding DNA: TGTGCCATCAATGAGTCTACTAGCGGGATGTACGAGCAGTACTTC. The gene calls are TRBV10-3 and TRBJ2-7, with 10 bases matching TRBD2. Germline-derived CDR1 and CDR2 are ENHRY and SYGVKD. The CDR3 has 15 residues.

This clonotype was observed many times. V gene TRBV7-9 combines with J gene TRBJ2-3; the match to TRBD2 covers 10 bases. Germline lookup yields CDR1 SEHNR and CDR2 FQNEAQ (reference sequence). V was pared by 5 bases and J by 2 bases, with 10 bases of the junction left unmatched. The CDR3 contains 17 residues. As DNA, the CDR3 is TGTGCCAGCAGCCCAGTGGGACTAGCGATATCCACAGATACGCAGTATTTT. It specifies CASSPVGLAISTDTQYF.

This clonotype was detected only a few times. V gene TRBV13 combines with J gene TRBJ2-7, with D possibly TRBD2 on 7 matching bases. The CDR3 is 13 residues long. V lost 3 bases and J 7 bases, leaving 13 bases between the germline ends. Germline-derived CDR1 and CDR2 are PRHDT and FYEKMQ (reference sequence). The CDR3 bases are TGTGCCAGCAGCTTCGGGGGGCGGGTGGAGCAGTACTTC. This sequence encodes CASSFGGRVEQYF.

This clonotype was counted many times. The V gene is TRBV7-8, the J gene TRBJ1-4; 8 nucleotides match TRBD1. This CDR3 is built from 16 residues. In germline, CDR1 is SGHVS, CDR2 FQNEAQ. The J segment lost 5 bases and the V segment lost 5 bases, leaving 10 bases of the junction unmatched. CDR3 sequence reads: CASSILGTGLNEKLFF. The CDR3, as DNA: TGTGCCAGCAGCATCCTGGGGACAGGACTCAATGAAAAACTGTTTTTT.

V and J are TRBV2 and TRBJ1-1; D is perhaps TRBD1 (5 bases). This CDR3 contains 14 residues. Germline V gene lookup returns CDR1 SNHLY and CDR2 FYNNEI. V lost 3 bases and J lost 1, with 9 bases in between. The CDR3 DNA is TGTGCCAGCAGTGAGTGGGGCCCGAACACTGAAGCTTTCTTT. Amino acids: CASSEWGPNTEAFF.

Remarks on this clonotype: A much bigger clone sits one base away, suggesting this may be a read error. The CDR3 coding sequence is TGTGCCAGCAGTATAACAGGGGGCGTCTCTGGGGCCAGCGTCCTGACTTTC. It encodes CASSITGGVSGASVLTF. This chain links TRBV27 with TRBJ2-6; 9 nucleotides agree with TRBD1. CDR3 length equals 17 residues. Germline assignment: CDR1 MNHEY and CDR2 SMNVEV (reference sequence).

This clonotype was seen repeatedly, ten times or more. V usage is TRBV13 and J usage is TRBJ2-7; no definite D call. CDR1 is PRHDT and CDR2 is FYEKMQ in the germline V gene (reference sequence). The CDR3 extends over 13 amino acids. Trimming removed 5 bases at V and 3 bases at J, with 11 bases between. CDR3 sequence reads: CASSPTTDYEQYF. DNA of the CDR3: TGTGCCAGCAGCCCTACTACCGACTACGAGCAGTACTTC.

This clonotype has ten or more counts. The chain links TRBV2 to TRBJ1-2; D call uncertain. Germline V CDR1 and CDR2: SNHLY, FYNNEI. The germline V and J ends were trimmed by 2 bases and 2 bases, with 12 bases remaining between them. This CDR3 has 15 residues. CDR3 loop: CASSETTQRNYGYTF. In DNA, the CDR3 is TGTGCCAGCAGTGAAACGACACAGCGCAACTATGGCTACACCTTC.

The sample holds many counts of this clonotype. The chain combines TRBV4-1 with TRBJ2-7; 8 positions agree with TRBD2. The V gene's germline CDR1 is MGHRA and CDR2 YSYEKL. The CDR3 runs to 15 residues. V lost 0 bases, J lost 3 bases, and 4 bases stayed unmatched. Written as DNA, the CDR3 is TGCGCCAGCAGCCAAGATAGGACTAGCTACTACGAGCAGTACTTC. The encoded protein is CASSQDRTSYYEQYF.

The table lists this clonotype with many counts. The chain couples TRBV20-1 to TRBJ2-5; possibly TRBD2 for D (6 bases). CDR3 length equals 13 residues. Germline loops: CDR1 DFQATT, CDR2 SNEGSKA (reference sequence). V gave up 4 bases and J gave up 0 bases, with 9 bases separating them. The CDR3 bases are TGCAGTGCTAACCGGGACTACCAAGAGACCCAGTACTTC. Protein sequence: CSANRDYQETQYF.

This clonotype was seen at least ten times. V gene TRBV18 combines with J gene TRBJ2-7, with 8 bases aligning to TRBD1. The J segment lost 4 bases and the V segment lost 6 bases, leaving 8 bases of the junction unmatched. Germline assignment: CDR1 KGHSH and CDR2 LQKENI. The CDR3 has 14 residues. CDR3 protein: CASSPGQGAYEQYF. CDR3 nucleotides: TGTGCCAGCTCCCCGGGCCAGGGGGCGTACGAGCAGTACTTC.

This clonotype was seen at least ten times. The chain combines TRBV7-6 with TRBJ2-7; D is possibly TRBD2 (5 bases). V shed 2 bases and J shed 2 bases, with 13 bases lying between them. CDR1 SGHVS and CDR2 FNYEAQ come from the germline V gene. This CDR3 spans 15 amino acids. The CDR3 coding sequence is TGTGCCAGCAGCTTAAAGCCAGACGGGGCCTACGAGCAGTACTTC. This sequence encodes CASSLKPDGAYEQYF.

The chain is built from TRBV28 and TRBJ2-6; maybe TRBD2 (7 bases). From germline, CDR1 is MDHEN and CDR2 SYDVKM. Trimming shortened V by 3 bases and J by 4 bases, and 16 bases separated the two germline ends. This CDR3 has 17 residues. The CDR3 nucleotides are TGTGCCAGCAGTTTGGGTGCGGGGGCCTCGGGGGCCAACGTCCTGACTTTC. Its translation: CASSLGAGASGANVLTF. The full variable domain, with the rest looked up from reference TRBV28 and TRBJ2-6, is DVKVTQSSRYLVKRTGEKVFLECVQDMDHENMFWYRQDPGLGLRLIYFSYDVKMKEKGDIPEGYSVSREKKERFSLILESASTNQTSMYLCASSLGAGASGANVLTFGAGSRLTVL.

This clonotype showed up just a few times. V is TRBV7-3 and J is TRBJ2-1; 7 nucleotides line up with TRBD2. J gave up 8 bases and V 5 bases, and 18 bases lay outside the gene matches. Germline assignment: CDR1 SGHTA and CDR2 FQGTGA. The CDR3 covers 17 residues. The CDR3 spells CASSPKPAGAGHDEQFF. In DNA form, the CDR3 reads TGTGCCAGCAGCCCCAAACCGGCGGGAGCGGGGCACGATGAGCAGTTCTTC.

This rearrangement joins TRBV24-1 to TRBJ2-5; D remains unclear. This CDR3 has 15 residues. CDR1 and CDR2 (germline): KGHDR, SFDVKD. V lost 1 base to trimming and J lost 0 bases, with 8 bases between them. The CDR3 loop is CATSDFSAYQETQYF. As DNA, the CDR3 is TGTGCCACCAGTGATTTTTCCGCGTACCAAGAGACCCAGTACTTC.

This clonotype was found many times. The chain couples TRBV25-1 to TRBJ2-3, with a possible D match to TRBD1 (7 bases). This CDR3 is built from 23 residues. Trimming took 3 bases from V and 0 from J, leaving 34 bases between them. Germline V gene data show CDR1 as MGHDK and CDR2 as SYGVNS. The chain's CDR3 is CASSDVGQVEGIRTGLSTDTQYF. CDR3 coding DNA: TGTGCCAGCAGTGACGTTGGACAGGTGGAGGGCATCAGGACGGGCTTAAGCACAGATACGCAGTATTTT.

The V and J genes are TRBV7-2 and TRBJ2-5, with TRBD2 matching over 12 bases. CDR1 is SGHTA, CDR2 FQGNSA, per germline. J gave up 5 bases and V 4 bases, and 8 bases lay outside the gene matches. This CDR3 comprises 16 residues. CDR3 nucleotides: TGTGCCAGCAGCTCCCGACTAGCGGGAGTGTTGGAGACCCAGTACTTC. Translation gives CASSSRLAGVLETQYF.

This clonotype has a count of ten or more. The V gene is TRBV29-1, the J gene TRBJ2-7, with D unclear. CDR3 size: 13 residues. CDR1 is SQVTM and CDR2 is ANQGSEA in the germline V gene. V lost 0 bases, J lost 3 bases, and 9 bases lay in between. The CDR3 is CSVEDNSNYEQYF. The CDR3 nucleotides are TGCAGCGTTGAAGATAACAGCAACTACGAGCAGTACTTC.

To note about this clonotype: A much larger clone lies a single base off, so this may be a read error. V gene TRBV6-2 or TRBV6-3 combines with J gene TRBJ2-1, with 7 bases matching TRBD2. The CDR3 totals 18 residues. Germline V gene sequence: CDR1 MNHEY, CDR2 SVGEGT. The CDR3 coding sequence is TGTGCCAGCAGTTACCTGGGAACTAGCGTTACGACCTACAATGGGCAGTTCTTC. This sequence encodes CASSYLGTSVTTYNGQFF.

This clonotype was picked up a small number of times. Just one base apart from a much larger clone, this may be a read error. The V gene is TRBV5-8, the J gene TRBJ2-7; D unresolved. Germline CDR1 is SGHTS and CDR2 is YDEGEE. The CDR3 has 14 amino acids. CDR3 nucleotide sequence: TGTGCCGGCAGCTTGGTACCCCAGGTGACCGAGCAGTACTTC. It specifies CAGSLVPQVTEQYF.

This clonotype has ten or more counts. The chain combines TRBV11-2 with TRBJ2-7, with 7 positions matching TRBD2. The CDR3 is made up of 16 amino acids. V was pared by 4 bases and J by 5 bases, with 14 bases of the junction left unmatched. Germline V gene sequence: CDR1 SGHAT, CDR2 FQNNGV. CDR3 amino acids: CASSSSRPLTSDEQYF. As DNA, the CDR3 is TGTGCCAGCAGCTCGTCCCGCCCCCTCACTAGCGACGAGCAGTACTTC.

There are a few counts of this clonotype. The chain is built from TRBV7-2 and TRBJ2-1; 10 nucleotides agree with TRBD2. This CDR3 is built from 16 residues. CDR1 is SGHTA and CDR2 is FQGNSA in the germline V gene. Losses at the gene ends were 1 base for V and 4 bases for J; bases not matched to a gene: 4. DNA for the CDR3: TGTGCCAGCAGCTTAGTCCTAGCGGGAGAATACAATGAGCAGTTCTTC. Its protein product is CASSLVLAGEYNEQFF. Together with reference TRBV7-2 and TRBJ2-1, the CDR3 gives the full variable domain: GAGVSQSPSNKVTEKGKDVELRCDPISGHTALYWYRQSLGQGLEFLIYFQGNSAPDKSGLPSDRFSAERTGGSVSTLTIQRTQQEDSAVYLCASSLVLAGEYNEQFFGPGTRLTVL.

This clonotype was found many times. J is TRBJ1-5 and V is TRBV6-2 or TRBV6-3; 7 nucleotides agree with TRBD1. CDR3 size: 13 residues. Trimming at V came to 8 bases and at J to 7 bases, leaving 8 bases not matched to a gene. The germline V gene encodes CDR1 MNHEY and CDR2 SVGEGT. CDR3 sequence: CASETGLGQPQHF. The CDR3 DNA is TGTGCCAGCGAGACAGGGTTAGGACAGCCCCAGCATTTT.

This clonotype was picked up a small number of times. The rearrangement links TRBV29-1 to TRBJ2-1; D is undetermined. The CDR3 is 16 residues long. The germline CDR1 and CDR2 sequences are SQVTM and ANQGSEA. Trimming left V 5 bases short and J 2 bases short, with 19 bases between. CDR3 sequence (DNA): TGCAGCGTTCACGACTCGAATTACCCTCCCTACAATGAGCAGTTCTTC. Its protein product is CSVHDSNYPPYNEQFF.

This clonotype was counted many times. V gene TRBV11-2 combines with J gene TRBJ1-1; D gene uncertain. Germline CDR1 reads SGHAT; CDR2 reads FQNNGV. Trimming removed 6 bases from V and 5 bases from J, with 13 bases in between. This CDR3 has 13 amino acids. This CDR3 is CASSFGVGTEAFF. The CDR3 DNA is TGTGCCAGCAGTTTCGGGGTCGGGACTGAAGCTTTCTTT.

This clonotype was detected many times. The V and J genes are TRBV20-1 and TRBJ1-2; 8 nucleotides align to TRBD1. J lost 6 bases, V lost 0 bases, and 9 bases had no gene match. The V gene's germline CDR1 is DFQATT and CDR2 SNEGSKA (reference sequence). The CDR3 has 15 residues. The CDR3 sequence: CSARDLPDRVHGYTF. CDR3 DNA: TGCAGTGCTAGAGATCTCCCGGACAGGGTCCATGGCTACACCTTC.

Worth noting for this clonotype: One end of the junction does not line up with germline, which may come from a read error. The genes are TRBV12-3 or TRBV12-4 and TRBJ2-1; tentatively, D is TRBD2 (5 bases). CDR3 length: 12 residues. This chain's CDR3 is CASSPSGDEQSF. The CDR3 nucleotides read TGTGCCAGCAGTCCTTCCGGGGATGAGCAGTCCTTC.

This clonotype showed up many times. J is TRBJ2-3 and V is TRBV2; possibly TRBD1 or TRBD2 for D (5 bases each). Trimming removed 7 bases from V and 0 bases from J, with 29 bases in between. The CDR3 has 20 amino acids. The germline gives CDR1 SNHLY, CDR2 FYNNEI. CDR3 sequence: CASTSGRGPSLNSSTDTQYF. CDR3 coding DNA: TGTGCCAGCACTTCCGGCCGGGGCCCCTCCCTTAACTCTAGCACAGATACGCAGTATTTT. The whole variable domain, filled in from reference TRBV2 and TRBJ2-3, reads EPEVTQTPSHQVTQMGQEVILRCVPISNHLYFYWYRQILGQKVEFLVSFYNNEISEKSEIFDDQFSVERPDGSNFTLKIRSTKLEDSAMYFCASTSGRGPSLNSSTDTQYFGPGTRLTVL.

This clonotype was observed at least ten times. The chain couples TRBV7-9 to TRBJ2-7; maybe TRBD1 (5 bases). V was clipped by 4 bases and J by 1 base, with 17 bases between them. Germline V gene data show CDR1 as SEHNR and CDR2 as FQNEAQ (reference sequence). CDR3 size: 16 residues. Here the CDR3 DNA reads TGTGCCAGCAGCTCAACAGACAGAGAACTGTCCTACGAGCAGTACTTC. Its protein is CASSSTDRELSYEQYF.

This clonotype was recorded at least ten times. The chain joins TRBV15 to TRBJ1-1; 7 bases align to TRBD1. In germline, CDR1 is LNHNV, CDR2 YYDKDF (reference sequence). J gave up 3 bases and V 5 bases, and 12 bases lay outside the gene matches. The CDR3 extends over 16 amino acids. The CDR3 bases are TGTGCCACCAGCGTACCCCGACAGGGAAAGGACACTGAAGCTTTCTTT. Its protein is CATSVPRQGKDTEAFF. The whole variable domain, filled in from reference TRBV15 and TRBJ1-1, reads DAMVIQNPRYQVTQFGKPVTLSCSQTLNHNVMYWYQQKSSQAPKLLFHYYDKDFNNEADTPDNFQSRRPNTSFCFLDIRSPGLGDTAMYLCATSVPRQGKDTEAFFGQGTRLTVV.